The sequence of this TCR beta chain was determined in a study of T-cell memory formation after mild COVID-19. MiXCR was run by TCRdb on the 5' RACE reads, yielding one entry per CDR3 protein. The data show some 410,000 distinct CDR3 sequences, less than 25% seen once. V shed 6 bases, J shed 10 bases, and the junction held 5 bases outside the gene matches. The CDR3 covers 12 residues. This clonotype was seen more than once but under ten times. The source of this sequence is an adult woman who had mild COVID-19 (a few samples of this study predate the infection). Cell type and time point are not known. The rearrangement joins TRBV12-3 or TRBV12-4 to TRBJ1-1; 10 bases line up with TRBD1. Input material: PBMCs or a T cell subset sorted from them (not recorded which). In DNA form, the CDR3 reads TGTGCCAGCAGCCTGACAGGGGGCTTAGCTTTCTTT. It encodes CASSLTGGLAFF.